The T cell receptor beta chain described here comes from a study of blood T cell repertoires in COVID-19. Study at large: Collection of acute and convalescent COVID-19 samples took place in the United States, Italy and Spain. The cDNA or gDNA used as material had been derived from T cells, B-cell-depleted T cells, or PBMCs.

This CDR3 comprises 12 residues. V was pared by 5 bases and J by 7 bases, with 11 bases between. Adults between roughly 18 and 95 years of age took part from under 25 US areas. Donors in Cohort 3 who had recovered were those with two negative PCRs, healthcare professional clearance, or resolution of their symptoms. TCRdb keeps only in-frame clones here, not all; method: immunoSEQ multiplex PCR. The sample lists more than 250,000 clones, roughly 86% occurring once. The rearrangement links TRBV12-3 or TRBV12-4 to TRBJ1-1; D possibly corresponds to TRBD1 (6 bases). This TCR was sampled from a young woman who had recovered from COVID-19. The sample consisted of PBMCs or T cells enriched from blood (not recorded which). DNA of the CDR3: TGTGCCAGCAGTCACGGACAGCTTGAAGCTTTCTTT. Its translation: CASSHGQLEAFF.